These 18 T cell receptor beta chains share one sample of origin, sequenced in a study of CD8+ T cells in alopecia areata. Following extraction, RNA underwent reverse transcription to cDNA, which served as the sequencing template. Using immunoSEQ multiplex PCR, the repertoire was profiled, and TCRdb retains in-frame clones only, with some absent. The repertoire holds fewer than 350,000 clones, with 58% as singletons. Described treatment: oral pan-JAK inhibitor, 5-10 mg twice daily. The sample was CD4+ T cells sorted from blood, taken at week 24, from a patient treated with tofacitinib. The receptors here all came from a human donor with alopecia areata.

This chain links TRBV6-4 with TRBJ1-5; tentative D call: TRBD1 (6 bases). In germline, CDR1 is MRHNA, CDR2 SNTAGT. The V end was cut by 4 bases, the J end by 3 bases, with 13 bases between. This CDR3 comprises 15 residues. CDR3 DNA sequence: TGTGCCAGCAGTGTCAAGGCAGGGGACAATCAGCCCCAGCATTTT. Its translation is CASSVKAGDNQPQHF.

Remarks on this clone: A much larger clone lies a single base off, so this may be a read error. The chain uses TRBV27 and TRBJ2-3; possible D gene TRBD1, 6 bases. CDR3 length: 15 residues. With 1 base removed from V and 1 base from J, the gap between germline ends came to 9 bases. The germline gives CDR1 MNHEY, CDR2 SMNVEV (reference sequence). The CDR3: CASSLWAGGTDTQYF. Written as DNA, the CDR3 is TGTGCCAGCAGTTTATGGGCAGGGGGCACAGATACGCAGTATTTT.

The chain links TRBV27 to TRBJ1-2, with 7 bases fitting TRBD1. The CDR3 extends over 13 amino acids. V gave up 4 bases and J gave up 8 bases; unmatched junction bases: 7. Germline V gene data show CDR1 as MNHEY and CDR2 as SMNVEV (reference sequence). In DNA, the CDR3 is TGTGCCAGCAGTTCTTACAGGGGAGAGGGCTACACCTTC. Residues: CASSSYRGEGYTF.

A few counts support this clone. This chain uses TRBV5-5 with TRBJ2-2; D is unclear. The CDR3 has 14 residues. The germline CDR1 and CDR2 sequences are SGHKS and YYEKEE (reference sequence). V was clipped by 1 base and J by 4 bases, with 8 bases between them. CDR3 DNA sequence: TGTGCCAGCAGCTTGTTAGGTGGCACCGGGGAGCTGTTTTTT. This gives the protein CASSLLGGTGELFF.

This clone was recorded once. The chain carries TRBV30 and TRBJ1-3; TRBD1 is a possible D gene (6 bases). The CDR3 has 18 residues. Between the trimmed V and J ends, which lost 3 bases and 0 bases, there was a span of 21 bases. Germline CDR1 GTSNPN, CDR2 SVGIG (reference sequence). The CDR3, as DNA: TGTGCCTGGAGGCCACTGGGACACCCGTTCGTCTCTGGAAACACCATATATTTT. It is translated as CAWRPLGHPFVSGNTIYF.

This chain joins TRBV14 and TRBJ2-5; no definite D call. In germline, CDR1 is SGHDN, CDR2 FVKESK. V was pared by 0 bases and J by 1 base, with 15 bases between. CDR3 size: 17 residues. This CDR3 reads CASSQDPPGWGQETQYF. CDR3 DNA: TGTGCCAGCAGCCAAGATCCACCCGGGTGGGGCCAAGAGACCCAGTACTTC. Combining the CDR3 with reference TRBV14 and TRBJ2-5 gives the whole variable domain EAGVTQFPSHSVIEKGQTVTLRCDPISGHDNLYWYRRVMGKEIKFLLHFVKESKQDESGMPNNRFLAERTGGTYSTLKVQPAELEDSGVYFCASSQDPPGWGQETQYFGPGTRLLVL.

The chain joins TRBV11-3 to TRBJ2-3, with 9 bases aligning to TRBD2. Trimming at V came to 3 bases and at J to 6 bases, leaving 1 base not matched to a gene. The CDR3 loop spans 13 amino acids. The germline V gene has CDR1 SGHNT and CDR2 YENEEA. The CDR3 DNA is TGTGCCAGCAGCTTGCTAGCGGGGGATACGCAGTATTTT. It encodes CASSLLAGDTQYF.

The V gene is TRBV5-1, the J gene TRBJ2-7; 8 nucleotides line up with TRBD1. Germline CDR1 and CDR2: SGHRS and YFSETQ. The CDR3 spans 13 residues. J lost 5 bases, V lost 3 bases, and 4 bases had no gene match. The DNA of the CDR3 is TGCGCCAGCAGCTCGCGGACAGGGAACGAGCAGTACTTC. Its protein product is CASSSRTGNEQYF.

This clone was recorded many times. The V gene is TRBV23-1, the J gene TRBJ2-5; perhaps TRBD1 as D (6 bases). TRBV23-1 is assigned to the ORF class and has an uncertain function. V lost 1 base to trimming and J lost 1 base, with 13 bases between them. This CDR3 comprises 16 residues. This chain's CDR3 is CASSQFVGDIQETQYF. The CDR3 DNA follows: TGCGCCAGCAGTCAATTCGTCGGGGACATCCAAGAGACCCAGTACTTC.

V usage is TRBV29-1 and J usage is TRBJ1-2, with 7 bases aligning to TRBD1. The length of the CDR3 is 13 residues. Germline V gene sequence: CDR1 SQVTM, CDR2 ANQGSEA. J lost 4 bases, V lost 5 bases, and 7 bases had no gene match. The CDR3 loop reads CSVSQGNGYGYTF. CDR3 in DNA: TGCAGCGTTTCACAGGGGAACGGCTATGGCTACACCTTC.

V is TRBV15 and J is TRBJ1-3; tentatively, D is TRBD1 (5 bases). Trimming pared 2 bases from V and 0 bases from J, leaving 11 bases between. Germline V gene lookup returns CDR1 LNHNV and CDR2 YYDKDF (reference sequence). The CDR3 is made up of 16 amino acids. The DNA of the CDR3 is TGTGCCACCAGCAGAACGAGACAGCTCTCTGGAAACACCATATATTTT. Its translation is CATSRTRQLSGNTIYF.

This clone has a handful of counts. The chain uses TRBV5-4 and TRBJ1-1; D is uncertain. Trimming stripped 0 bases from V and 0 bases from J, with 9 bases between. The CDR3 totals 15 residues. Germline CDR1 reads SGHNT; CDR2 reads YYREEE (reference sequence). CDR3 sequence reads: CASSLVPRMNTEAFF. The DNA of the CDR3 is TGTGCCAGCAGCTTGGTCCCACGTATGAACACTGAAGCTTTCTTT.

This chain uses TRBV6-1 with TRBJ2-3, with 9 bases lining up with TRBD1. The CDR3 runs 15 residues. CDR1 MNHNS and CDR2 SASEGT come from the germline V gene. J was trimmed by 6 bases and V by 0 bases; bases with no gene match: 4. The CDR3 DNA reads TGTGCCAGCAGTGAAGCGGGGACAGGGATTGATACGCAGTATTTT. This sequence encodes CASSEAGTGIDTQYF.

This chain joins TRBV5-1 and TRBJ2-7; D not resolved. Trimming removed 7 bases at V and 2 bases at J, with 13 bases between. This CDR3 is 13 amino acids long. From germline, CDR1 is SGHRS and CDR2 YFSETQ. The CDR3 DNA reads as TGCGCCAGCCTCTTGGAAGGAACCTACGAGCAGTACTTC. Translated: CASLLEGTYEQYF.

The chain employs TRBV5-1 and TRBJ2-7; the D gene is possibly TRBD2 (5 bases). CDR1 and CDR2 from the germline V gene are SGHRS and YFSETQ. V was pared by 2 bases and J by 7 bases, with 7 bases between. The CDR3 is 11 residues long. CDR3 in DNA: TGCGCCAGCAGCTTTCAGCGGGAGCAGTACTTC. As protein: CASSFQREQYF.

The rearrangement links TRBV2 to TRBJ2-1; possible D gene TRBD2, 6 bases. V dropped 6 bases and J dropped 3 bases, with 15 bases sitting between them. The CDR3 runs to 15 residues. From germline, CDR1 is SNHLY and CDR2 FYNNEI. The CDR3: CASRPGGSGYNEQFF. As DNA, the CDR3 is TGTGCCAGCAGACCTGGGGGTAGCGGCTACAATGAGCAGTTCTTC.

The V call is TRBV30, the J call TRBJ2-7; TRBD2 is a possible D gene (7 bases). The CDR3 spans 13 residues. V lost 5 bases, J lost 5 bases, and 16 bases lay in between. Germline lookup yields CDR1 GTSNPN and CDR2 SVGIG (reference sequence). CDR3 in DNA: TGTGCCTGGGACAGGCGCCGGGGGGACGAGCAGTACTTC. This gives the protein CAWDRRRGDEQYF. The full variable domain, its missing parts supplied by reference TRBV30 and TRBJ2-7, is SQTIHQWPATLVQPVGSPLSLECTVEGTSNPNLYWYRQAAGRGLQLLFYSVGIGQISSEVPQNLSASRPQDRQFILSSKKLLLSDSGFYLCAWDRRRGDEQYFGPGTRLTVT.

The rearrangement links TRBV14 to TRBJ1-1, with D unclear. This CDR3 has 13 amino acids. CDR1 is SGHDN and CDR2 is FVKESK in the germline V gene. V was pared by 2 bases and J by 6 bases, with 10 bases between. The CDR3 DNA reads TGTGCCAGCAGCCAACGTACAGCGGCTGAAGCTTTCTTT. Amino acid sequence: CASSQRTAAEAFF.